The T cell receptor (beta chain) under discussion was sequenced for a study of blood T cell repertoires in COVID-19. Germline lookup yields CDR1 LNHDA and CDR2 SQIVND (reference sequence). The CDR3 length is 18 residues. J lost 2 bases, V lost 4 bases, and 10 bases had no gene match. As originally analysed: Using reference gene primer amplification, nucleated cell counts were estimated. Using immunoSEQ multiplex PCR, the repertoire was profiled, and TCRdb retains in-frame clones only, with some absent. Clone size and V and J calls were adopted from that table, with D and trimming inferred from the DNA. Altogether hundreds of thousands of clones are present, about 84% being singletons, with the ten largest covering nearly 7.5%. This clone was seen only once.

The chain is built from TRBV19 and TRBJ1-5, with TRBD1 matching over 11 bases. Sequencing was done on a sample of PBMCs or T cells enriched from blood (not recorded which). The receptor was isolated from a woman between 35 and 50 years old with acute COVID-19. The CDR3 DNA follows: TGTGCCAGTAGTACCCCGGGACAGGGGGAGGTGGGCAATCAGCCCCAGCATTTT. It yields the protein CASSTPGQGEVGNQPQHF. The variable domain in full, with the rest retrieved from reference TRBV19 and TRBJ1-5, is DGGITQSPKYLFRKEGQNVTLSCEQNLNHDAMYWYRQDPGQGLRLIYYSQIVNDFQKGDIAEGYSVSREKKESFPLTVTSAQKNPTAFYLCASSTPGQGEVGNQPQHFGDGTRLSIL.